This TCR beta chain was sequenced during a study of shared clonotypes between healthy human individuals. A remark on this clone: Its antigen is undetermined.

The study, taken as a whole, reports: The represented genetic and exposure-history diversity was limited by the small number of donors.

The assay ran at deep level. The repertoire was sequenced with immunoSEQ multiplex PCR; TCRdb's copy has only in-frame clones and lacks some. This table holds about 1 million clones, about 76% found once. CDR1 is WNHNN, CDR2 SYGVQD, per germline (reference sequence). V shed 6 bases and J shed 7 bases, with 12 bases lying between them. CDR3 length equals 12 residues. V gene TRBV10-1 combines with J gene TRBJ1-1; D perhaps matches TRBD1 (5 bases). The sequence came from a man aged 18 to 30 in good health. Specimen: memory CD4+ T cells sorted from blood. Subset meaning: CD45RA-negative fraction. The DNA for the CDR3 is TGCGCCAGCAGATCGCAGGGAGGTGAAGCTTTCTTT. It codes for CASRSQGGEAFF.